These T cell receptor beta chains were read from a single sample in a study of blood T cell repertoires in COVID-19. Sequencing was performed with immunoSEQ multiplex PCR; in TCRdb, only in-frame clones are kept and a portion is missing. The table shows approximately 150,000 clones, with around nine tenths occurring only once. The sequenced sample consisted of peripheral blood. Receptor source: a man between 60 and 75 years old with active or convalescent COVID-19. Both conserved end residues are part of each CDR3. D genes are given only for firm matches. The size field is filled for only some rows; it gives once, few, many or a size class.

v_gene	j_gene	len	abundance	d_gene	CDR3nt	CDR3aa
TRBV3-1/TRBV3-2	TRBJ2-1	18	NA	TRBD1	TGTGCCAGCAGCCCGACCGCCTACCGGGACAGGGCCTACAATGAGCAGTTCTTC	CASSPTAYRDRAYNEQFF
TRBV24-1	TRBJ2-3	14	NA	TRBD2	TGTGCCACCAGTGATTTGGGGACTAGCGGGAAGCAGTATTTT	CATSDLGTSGKQYF
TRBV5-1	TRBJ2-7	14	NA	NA	TGCGCCAGCAGCGGGTCCAGGGGAAGCTACGAGCAGTACTTC	CASSGSRGSYEQYF
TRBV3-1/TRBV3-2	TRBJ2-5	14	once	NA	TGTGCCAGCAGCCAAGTTGGAGGGGATGAGACCCAGTACTTC	CASSQVGGDETQYF
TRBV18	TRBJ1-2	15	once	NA	TGTGCCAGCTCACCCGCGACACTTCTTGGCTATGGCTACACCTTC	CASSPATLLGYGYTF
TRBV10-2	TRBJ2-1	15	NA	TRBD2	TGCGCCAGCAGTGACTCGGGGGGCTCCTACAATGAGCAGTTCTTC	CASSDSGGSYNEQFF
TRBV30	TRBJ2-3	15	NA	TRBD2	TGTGCCTGGAGTTCTAGCGGGAGGGCCGCAGATACGCAGTATTTT	CAWSSSGRAADTQYF
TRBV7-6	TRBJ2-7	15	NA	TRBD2	TGTGCCAGCAGCTTATCGGGGACTAGCGGGAGGTCTCTGTACTTC	CASSLSGTSGRSLYF
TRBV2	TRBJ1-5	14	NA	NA	TGTGCCAGCAGTGAGGAAAGGCGGTATCAGCCCCAGCATTTT	CASSEERRYQPQHF
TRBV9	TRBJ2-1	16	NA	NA	TGTGCCAGCAGCGACCAGGGGATTTCGTCCTACAATGAGCAGTTCTTC	CASSDQGISSYNEQFF
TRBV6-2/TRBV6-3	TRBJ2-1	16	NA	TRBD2	TGTGCCAGCAGCCATAGCCAGCGGGAACCCTACAATGAGCAGTTCTTC	CASSHSQREPYNEQFF
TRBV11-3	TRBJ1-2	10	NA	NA	TGTGCCAGCAGCTCCCCCAGCTACACCTTC	CASSSPSYTF
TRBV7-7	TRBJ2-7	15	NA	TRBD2	TGTGCCAGCAGCTTAACCACTAGCGGGACCTACGAGCAGTACTTC	CASSLTTSGTYEQYF
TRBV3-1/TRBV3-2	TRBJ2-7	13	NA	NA	TGTGCCAGCAGGCGGGACAGCCCCTACGAGCAGTACTTC	CASRRDSPYEQYF
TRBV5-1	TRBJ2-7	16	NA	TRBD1	TGCGCCAGCAGCTTAGGAGGGACAGGGGTCTCCTACGAGCAGTACTTC	CASSLGGTGVSYEQYF
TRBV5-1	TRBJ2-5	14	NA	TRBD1	TGCGCCAGCAGCCCGGGACAGACCGTAGAGACCCAGTACTTC	CASSPGQTVETQYF
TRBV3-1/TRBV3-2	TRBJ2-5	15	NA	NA	TGTGCCAGCAGCCAAGATATCGGGGGTGGAGAGACCCAGTACTTC	CASSQDIGGGETQYF
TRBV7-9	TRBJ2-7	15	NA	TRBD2	TGTGCCAGCAGCTTACAACCTAGCGGAACCTACGAGCAGTACTTC	CASSLQPSGTYEQYF
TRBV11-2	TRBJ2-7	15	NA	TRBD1	TGTGCCAGCAGCCCGAGACCGGGACAGGGTTACGAGCAGTACTTC	CASSPRPGQGYEQYF
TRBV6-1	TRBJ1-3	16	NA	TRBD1	TGTGCCAGCAGTGCCTACAGGGGATTTAATGGAAACACCATATATTTT	CASSAYRGFNGNTIYF
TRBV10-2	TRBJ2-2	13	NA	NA	TGCGCCAGCAGTGAGTCATATCCCGGGGAGCTGTTTTTT	CASSESYPGELFF
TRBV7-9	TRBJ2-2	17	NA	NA	TGTGCCAGCAGCCCTCGTGATGGGCGGGGTGGCACCGGGGAGCTGTTTTTT	CASSPRDGRGGTGELFF
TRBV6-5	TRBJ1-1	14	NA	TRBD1	TGTGCCAGCAGTAAGACAGGGAGAGGCACTGAAGCTTTCTTT	CASSKTGRGTEAFF
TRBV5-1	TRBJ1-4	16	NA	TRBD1	TGCGCCAGCAGCTCTGGACAGGGTGCGGCTAATGAAAAACTGTTTTTT	CASSSGQGAANEKLFF
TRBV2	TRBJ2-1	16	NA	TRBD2	TGTGCCAGCATAGGAATAGCGGGAGTATTTGTAGATGAGCAGTTCTTC	CASIGIAGVFVDEQFF
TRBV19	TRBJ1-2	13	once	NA	TGTGCCAGTAGTTGGGGGGTAGACTATGGCTACACCTTC	CASSWGVDYGYTF
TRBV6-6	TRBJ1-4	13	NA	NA	TGTGCCAGCAGTCGAGGACAGAATGAAAAACTGTTTTTT	CASSRGQNEKLFF
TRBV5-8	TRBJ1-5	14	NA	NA	TGTGCCAGCAGCACCCACAGGGCGGCTCAGCCCCAGCATTTT	CASSTHRAAQPQHF
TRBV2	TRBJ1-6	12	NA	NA	TGTGCCAGCAACGAGGATTCGGGGTCCCTCCACTTT	CASNEDSGSLHF
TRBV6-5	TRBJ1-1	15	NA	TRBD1	TGTGCCAGCAGTAAGACAGGGGTCATGAACACTGAAGCTTTCTTT	CASSKTGVMNTEAFF
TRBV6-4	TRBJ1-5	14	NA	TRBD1	TGTGCCAGCATTCCGGGACAGGAACATCAGCCCCAGCATTTT	CASIPGQEHQPQHF
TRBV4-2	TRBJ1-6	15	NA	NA	TGTGCCAGCAGCCAAGATCGTGGGAGCAGTTCACCCCTCCACTTT	CASSQDRGSSSPLHF
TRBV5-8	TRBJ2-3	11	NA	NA	TGTGCCAGCAGCTCCGCGGATACGCAGTATTTT	CASSSADTQYF
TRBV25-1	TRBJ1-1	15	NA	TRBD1	TGTGCCAGCAGTGAACCCGGGACAGGGGGGACTGAAGCTTTCTTT	CASSEPGTGGTEAFF
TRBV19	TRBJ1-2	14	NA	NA	TGTGCCAGTAGGCCAGGGATATTAAGGCATGGCTACACCTTC	CASRPGILRHGYTF
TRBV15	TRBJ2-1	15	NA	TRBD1	TGTGCCACCAGCAGAGTGGGACAGGGGTACAATGAGCAGTTCTTC	CATSRVGQGYNEQFF
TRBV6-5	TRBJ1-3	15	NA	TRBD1	TGTGCCAGCACCAGGACAGGGGGCAGTGGAAACACCATATATTTT	CASTRTGGSGNTIYF
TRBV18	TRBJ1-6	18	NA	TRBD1	TGTGCCAGCTCCACCCAGGGGGTTGATTACTCCTATAATTCACCCCTCCACTTT	CASSTQGVDYSYNSPLHF
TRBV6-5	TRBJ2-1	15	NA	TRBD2	TGTGCCAGCAGTCGGGCACTAGCGGGACGCAATGAGCAGTTCTTC	CASSRALAGRNEQFF
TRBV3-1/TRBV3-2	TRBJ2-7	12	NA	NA	TGTGCCAGCAGCTCAAGCGTCTACGAGCAGTACTTC	CASSSSVYEQYF
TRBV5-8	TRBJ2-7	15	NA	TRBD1	TGTGCCAGCAGCTTTAGGGACAGGGGCTTCTACGAGCAGTACTTC	CASSFRDRGFYEQYF
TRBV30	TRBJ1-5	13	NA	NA	TGTGCCTGGAGTGTCGGGGGGTATCAGCCCCAGCATTTT	CAWSVGGYQPQHF
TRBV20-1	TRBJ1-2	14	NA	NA	TGCAGTGCTAGTGGGCAGGGCCTTCCCTATGGCTACACCTTC	CSASGQGLPYGYTF
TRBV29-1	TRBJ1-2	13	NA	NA	TGCAGCGTTGAAGCGGGGGGATACTATGGCTACACCTTC	CSVEAGGYYGYTF
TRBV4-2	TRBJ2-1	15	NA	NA	TGTGCCAGCAGCCAAGCCAGGGGCACTTACAATGAGCAGTTCTTC	CASSQARGTYNEQFF
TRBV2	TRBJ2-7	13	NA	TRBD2	TGTGCCAGCAGTGTAGGACTAGCGGGGGGGCAGTACTTC	CASSVGLAGGQYF
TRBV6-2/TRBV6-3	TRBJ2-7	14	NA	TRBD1	TGTGCCAGCAGTTACGAGGACAGGGACTACGAGCAGTACTTC	CASSYEDRDYEQYF
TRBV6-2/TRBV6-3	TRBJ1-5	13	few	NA	TGTGCCAGCAGTTACCTCCGGGAACAGCCCCAGCATTTT	CASSYLREQPQHF
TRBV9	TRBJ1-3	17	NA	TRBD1	TGTGCCAGCAGCGCCTCGACAGGGAAGAGCTCTGGAAACACCATATATTTT	CASSASTGKSSGNTIYF
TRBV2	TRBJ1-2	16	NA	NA	TGTGCCAGCAGTGGAACAAGGGGGATGGCCTCCTATGGCTACACCTTC	CASSGTRGMASYGYTF
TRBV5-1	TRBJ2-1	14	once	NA	TGCGCCAGCAGCTTTGAGGGGGCGGGGAATGAGCAGTTCTTC	CASSFEGAGNEQFF
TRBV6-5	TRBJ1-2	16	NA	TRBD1	TGTGCCAGCAGTTACTCTCGGACAGGGGGATCCTATGGCTACACCTTC	CASSYSRTGGSYGYTF
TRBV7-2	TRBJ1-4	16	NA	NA	TGTGCCAGCAGTCAAGAGGGCGGGGGGACTAATGAAAAACTGTTTTTT	CASSQEGGGTNEKLFF
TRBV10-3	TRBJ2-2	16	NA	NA	TGTGCCATCAGTGACCGGGGGTCACAGAACACCGGGGAGCTGTTTTTT	CAISDRGSQNTGELFF